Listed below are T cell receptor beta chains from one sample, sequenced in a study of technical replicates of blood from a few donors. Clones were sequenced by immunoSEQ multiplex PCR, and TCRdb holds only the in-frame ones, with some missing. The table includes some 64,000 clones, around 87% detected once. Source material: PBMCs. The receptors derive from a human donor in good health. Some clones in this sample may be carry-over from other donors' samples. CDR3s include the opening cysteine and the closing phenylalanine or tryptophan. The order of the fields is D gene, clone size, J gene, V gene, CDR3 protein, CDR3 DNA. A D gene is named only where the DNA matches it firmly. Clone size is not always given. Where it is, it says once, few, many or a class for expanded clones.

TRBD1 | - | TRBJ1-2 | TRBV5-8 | CASSLRDRNYGYTF | TGTGCCAGCAGCTTACGGGACAGGAACTATGGCTACACCTTC
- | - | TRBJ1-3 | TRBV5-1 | CASSGETAGNTIYF | TGCGCCAGCTCGGGGGAGACGGCTGGAAACACCATATATTTT
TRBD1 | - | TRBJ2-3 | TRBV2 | CASSLDRGATDTQYF | TGTGCCAGCAGTCTAGACAGGGGGGCGACAGATACGCAGTATTTT
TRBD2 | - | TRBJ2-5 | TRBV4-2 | CASSQENSGRAVETQYF | TGTGCCAGCAGCCAAGAGAATAGCGGGAGGGCCGTAGAGACCCAGTACTTC
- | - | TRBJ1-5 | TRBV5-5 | CASSPGFSSNQPQHF | TGTGCCAGCAGCCCGGGATTTTCGAGCAATCAGCCCCAGCATTTT
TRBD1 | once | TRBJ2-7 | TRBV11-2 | CASSLGQVTYEQYF | TGTGCCAGCAGCTTGGGACAGGTGACCTACGAGCAGTACTTC
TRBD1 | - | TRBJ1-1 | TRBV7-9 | CASSFTGGNTEAFF | TGTGCCAGCAGCTTTACAGGGGGCAACACTGAAGCTTTCTTT
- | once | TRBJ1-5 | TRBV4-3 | CASSQEERQPQHF | TGCGCCAGCAGCCAAGAAGAGCGGCAGCCCCAGCATTTT
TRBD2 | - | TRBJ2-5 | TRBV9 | CASSVAVLAGGETQYF | TGTGCCAGCAGCGTAGCTGTTCTAGCGGGGGGAGAGACCCAGTACTTC
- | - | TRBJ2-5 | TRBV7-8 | CASSAGTLFQETQYF | TGTGCCAGCAGCGCTGGGACTTTATTCCAAGAGACCCAGTACTTC
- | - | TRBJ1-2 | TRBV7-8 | CASSLALGGYTF | TGTGCCAGCAGCTTAGCTCTGGGCGGCTACACCTTC
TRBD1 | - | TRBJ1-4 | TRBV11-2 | CASRHAGTGGASEKLFF | TGTGCCAGCAGACACGCCGGGACAGGGGGCGCGAGTGAAAAACTGTTTTTT
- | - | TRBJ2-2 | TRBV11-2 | CASSLVRGTYRLFF | TGTGCCAGCAGCTTAGTACGTGGGACTTATAGGCTGTTTTTT
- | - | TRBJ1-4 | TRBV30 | CAWSGRVGEKLFF | TGTGCCTGGAGTGGGAGGGTTGGCGAAAAACTGTTTTTT
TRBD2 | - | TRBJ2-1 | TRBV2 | CASEWTSGGSYNEQFF | TGTGCCAGTGAATGGACTAGCGGGGGCTCCTACAATGAGCAGTTCTTC
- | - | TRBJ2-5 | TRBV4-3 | CASSQWIGQQETQYF | TGCGCCAGCAGCCAATGGATCGGACAACAAGAGACCCAGTACTTC
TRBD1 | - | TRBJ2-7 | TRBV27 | CASSFVRGQDEQYF | TGTGCCAGCAGTTTTGTGAGGGGGCAAGACGAGCAGTACTTC
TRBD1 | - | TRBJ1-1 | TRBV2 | CASSADRPASSEAFF | TGTGCCAGCAGTGCGGACAGGCCGGCCAGCAGTGAAGCTTTCTTT
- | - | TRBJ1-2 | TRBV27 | CASSFRGTNYGYTF | TGTGCCAGCAGTTTCAGGGGAACGAACTATGGCTACACCTTC
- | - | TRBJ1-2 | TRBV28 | CASSFRRPNYGYTF | TGTGCCAGCAGTTTTCGGCGGCCTAACTATGGCTACACCTTC
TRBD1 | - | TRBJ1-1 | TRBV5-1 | CASSFRQGNTEAFF | TGCGCCAGCAGCTTTCGACAGGGGAACACTGAAGCTTTCTTT
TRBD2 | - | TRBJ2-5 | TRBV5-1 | CASSPGTSSQETQYF | TGCGCCAGCAGCCCCGGGACTAGCTCACAAGAGACCCAGTACTTC
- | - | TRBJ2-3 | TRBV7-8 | CASSGRERTADTQYF | TGTGCCAGCAGCGGCAGGGAAAGGACCGCAGATACGCAGTATTTT
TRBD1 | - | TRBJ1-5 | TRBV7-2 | CASSLRQGPNQPQHF | TGTGCCAGCAGCTTGAGACAGGGACCAAATCAGCCCCAGCATTTT
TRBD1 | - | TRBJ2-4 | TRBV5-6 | CASSFWTGGDHPLQNIQYF | TGTGCCAGCAGCTTCTGGACAGGGGGCGATCATCCTCTCCAAAACATTCAGTACTTC
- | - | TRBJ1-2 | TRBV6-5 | CASSSYYGYTF | TGTGCCAGCAGTTCGTACTATGGCTACACCTTC
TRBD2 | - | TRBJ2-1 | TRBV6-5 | CASSRSGTSYNEQFF | TGTGCCAGCAGCCGAAGCGGGACCTCCTACAATGAGCAGTTCTTC
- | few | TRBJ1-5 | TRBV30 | CAWSVAGNQPQHF | TGTGCCTGGAGTGTTGCGGGGAATCAGCCCCAGCATTTT
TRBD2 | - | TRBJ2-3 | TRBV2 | CASSAQGRGSRADTQYF | TGTGCCAGCAGTGCCCAAGGGCGCGGGAGTAGGGCAGATACGCAGTATTTT
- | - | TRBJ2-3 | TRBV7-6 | CASSRGGRDTQYF | TGTGCCAGCAGCCGCGGGGGCCGAGATACGCAGTATTTT
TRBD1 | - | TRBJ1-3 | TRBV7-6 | CASSPTRQGSGNTIYF | TGTGCCAGCAGCCCAACTCGACAGGGTTCAGGAAACACCATATATTTT
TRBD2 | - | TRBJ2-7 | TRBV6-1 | CASSEEAGGFYEQYF | TGTGCCAGCAGTGAGGAAGCGGGGGGGTTCTACGAGCAGTACTTC
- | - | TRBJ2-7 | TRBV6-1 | CASSEAAYWQGLNANPYEQYF | TGTGCCAGCAGTGAAGCGGCCTACTGGCAGGGTCTGAACGCGAATCCCTACGAGCAGTACTTC
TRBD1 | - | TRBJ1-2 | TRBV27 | CASSWTGSNYGYTF | TGTGCCAGCAGCTGGACAGGGAGCAACTATGGCTACACCTTC
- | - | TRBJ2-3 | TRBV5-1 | CASSLGGADTQYF | TGCGCCAGCAGCTTGGGAGGAGCAGATACGCAGTATTTT
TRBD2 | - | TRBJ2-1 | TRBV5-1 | CASSLPTGGAYEQFF | TGCGCCAGCAGCTTGCCTACCGGGGGGGCTTATGAGCAGTTCTTC
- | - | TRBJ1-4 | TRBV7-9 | CASVIIGGEKLFF | TGTGCCAGCGTAATTATAGGCGGAGAAAAACTGTTTTTT
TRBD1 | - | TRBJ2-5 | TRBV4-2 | CASSPRTGIGETQYF | TGTGCCAGCAGCCCGCGGACAGGGATTGGCGAGACCCAGTACTTC
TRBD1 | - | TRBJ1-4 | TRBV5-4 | CASTRRGGTGNEKLFF | TGTGCCAGCACCCGGAGGGGTGGGACAGGGAATGAAAAACTGTTTTTT
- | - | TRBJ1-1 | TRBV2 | CASDGEPNTEAFF | TGTGCCAGCGACGGGGAACCGAACACTGAAGCTTTCTTT